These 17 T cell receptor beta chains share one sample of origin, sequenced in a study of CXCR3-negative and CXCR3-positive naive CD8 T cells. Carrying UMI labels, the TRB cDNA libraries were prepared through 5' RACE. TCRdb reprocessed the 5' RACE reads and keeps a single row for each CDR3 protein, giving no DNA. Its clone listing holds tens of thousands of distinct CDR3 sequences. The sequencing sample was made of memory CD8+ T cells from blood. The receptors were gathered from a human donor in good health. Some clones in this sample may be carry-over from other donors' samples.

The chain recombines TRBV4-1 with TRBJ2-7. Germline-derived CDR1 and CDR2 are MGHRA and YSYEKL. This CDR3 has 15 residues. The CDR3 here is CASSQEDRSSYEQYF.

The CDR3 loop is CASSPGGPEEQYF. This chain uses TRBV12-3 or TRBV12-4 with TRBJ2-7; lacking DNA, the TRBD2 call made by TCRdb goes unchecked. CDR3 length: 13 amino acids.

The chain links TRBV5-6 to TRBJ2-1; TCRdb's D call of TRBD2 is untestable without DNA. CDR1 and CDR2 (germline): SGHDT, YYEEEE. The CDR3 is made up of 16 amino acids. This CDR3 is CASSLREATRINEQFF.

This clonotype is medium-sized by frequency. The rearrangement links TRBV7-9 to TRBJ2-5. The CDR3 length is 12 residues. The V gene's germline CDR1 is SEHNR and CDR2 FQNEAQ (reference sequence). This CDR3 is CASSEIQETQYF.

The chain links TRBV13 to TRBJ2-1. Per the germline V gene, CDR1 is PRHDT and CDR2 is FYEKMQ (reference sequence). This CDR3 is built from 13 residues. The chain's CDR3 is CASSLGAGYEQFF.

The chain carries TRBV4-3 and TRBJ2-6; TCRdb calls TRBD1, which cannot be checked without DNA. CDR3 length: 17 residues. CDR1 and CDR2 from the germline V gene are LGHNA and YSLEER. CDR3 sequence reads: CASSQGGSGTGANVLTF.

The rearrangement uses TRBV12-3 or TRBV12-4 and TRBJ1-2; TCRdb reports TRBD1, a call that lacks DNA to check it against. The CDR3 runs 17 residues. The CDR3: CASSFGPGTGVDYGYTF.

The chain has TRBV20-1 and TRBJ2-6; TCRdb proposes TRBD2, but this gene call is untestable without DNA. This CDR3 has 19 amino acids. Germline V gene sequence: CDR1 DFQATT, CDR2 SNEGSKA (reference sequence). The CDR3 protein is CSARAQSAHSSSGANVLTF.

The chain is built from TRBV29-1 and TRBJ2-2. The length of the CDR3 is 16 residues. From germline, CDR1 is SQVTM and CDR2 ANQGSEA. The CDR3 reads CSALLAGIDYTGELFF.

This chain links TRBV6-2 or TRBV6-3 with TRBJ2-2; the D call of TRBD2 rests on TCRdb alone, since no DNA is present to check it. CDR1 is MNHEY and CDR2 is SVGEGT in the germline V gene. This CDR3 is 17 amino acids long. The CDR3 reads CASSYSPSSGEARELFF.

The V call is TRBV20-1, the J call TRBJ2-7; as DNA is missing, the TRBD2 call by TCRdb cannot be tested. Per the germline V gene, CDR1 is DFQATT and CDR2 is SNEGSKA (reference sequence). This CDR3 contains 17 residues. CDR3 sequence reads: CSARDLSRPEVGYEQYF.

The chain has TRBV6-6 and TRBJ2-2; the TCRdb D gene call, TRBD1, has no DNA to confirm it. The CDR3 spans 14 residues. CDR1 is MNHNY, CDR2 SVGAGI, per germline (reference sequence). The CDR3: CASSYIGGTGELFF.

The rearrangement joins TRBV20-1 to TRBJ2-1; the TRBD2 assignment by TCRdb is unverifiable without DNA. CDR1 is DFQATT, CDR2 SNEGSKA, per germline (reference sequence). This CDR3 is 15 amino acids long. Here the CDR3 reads CSARGGAGAWGEQFF.

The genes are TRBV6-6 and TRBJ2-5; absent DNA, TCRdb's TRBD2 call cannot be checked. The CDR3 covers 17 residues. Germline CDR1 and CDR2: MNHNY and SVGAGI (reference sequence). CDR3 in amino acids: CASSYSSSGGGQETQYF.

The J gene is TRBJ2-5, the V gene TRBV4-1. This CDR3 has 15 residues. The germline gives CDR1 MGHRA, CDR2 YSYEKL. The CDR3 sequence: CASSQGNLPEETQYF.

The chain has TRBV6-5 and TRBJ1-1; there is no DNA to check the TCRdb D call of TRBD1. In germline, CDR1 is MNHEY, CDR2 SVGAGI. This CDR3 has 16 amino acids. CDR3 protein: CASSYHVGQGSTEAFF.

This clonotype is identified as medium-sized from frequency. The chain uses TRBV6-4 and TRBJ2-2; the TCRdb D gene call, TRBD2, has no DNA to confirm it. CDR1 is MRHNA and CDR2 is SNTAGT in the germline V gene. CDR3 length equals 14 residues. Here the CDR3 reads CASSSGGATGELFF.